This T cell receptor beta chain was sequenced for a study of identical twins. Via MiXCR, TCRdb re-called the 5' RACE reads, giving one row per CDR3 protein. The table has under 800,000 distinct CDR3 sequences, over 20% seen once; the top ten hold more than 4%. Germline loops: CDR1 DFQATT, CDR2 SNEGSKA (reference sequence). This CDR3 contains 15 residues. Trimming removed 3 bases from V and 4 bases from J, with 16 bases in between. This same sample was also taken into another study, of T cells expressing NK-cell markers. Per that study: Repertoires of TCR beta were obtained from T cells sorted as CD3+CD56+NKG2C+, CD3+CD56+NKG2C- and CD3+CD56-NKG2C+.

Sequenced input: PBMCs. This sequence originates from a woman between 18 and 29 years old in good health. The chain joins TRBV20-1 to TRBJ2-1; D unclear. The CDR3 bases are TGCAGTGCTAGCCCCTCTAGTGGGTTATACAATGAGCAGTTCTTC. Amino acid sequence: CSASPSSGLYNEQFF.